The TCR beta chain described here comes from a study of T-cell reconstitution after alpha-beta-depleted transplantation in children. TCRbeta library construction was performed incorporating unique molecular identifiers. TCRdb itself ran the PCR reads through MiXCR, one entry per CDR3 protein. Here the sample spans some 600,000 distinct CDR3 sequences, approximately 12% being singletons. This clonotype was recorded at least ten times. Antigen: not known. Germline CDR1 SGHRS, CDR2 YFSETQ. The junction had 10 bases not matched to a gene; V was cut back by 2 bases and J by 7 bases. The CDR3 is 15 amino acids. General study results and limits: After transplant, at about two months, alpha-beta T cells were reportedly derived from several hundred expanded graft clones. T-cell counts and diversity were attributed mostly to newly produced T cells one year after transplant.

J is TRBJ2-3 and V is TRBV5-1; 7 bases agree with TRBD2. This specimen was PBMCs, mostly from graft donor cells, taken 360 days after TCRalphabeta/CD19-depleted stem cell transplant. The TCR comes from a male patient younger than 18 who had a stem cell transplant for acute myeloid leukemia, so the T cells may come from the graft donor. The DNA of the CDR3 is TGCGCCAGCAGCTTAGCAGCGGGGTTGCAGAATACGCAGTATTTT. Its protein is CASSLAAGLQNTQYF.